The 31 T cell receptor beta chains reported below all come from one sample, sequenced in a study of beta chain features in type 1 diabetes. Reverse transcription of all isolated RNA meant that expressed TCRB transcripts were sequenced. The method was immunoSEQ multiplex PCR; TCRdb's version includes in-frame clones alone and lacks a portion of them. The sample lists around 400,000 clones, around 12% occurring once. Sequences were obtained from naive CD4+ T cells from blood. These receptors were obtained from a man aged 18 to 30 in good health.

This clone was recorded a few times. The chain links TRBV30 to TRBJ2-6; 8 bases fit TRBD1. This CDR3 region has 17 residues. Germline values: CDR1 GTSNPN, CDR2 SVGIG (reference sequence). The V gene end was trimmed by 4 bases and the J gene end by 4 bases; junction bases not matched to a gene: 12. CDR3 sequence reads: CAWTLGQGTAGANVLTF. Here the CDR3 DNA reads TGTGCCTGGACCCTCGGACAGGGAACTGCCGGGGCCAACGTCCTGACTTTC.

The genes are TRBV30 and TRBJ2-5, with a possible D match to TRBD2 (6 bases). The CDR3 totals 13 residues. Trimming removed 0 bases from V and 3 bases from J, with 8 bases in between. CDR1 and CDR2 (germline): GTSNPN, SVGIG (reference sequence). The CDR3 sequence is CAWSVWREETQYF. CDR3 sequence (DNA): TGTGCCTGGAGTGTTTGGAGGGAAGAGACCCAGTACTTC.

The chain employs TRBV14 and TRBJ2-1, with TRBD1 matching 8 bases. V gave up 4 bases and J gave up 10 bases; unmatched junction bases: 6. Germline V gives CDR1 SGHDN, CDR2 FVKESK. This CDR3 comprises 13 residues. CDR3 residues: CASSLDRAGEQFF. In DNA, the CDR3 is TGTGCCAGCAGCCTGGACAGGGCCGGCGAGCAGTTCTTC.

The chain links TRBV5-6 to TRBJ2-2, with 8 bases aligning to TRBD1. Unmatched junction bases numbered 3, after V lost 4 bases and J lost 4 bases. The CDR3 consists of 14 residues. Germline-derived CDR1 and CDR2 are SGHDT and YYEEEE. CDR3 DNA: TGTGCCAGCAGCCGACAGGGGAGCACCGGGGAGCTGTTTTTT. Amino acids: CASSRQGSTGELFF.

The V and J genes are TRBV28 and TRBJ2-7, with D tentatively TRBD2 (5 bases). V was cut by 8 bases and J by 2 bases, with 16 bases left in between. Germline V lookup: CDR1 MDHEN, CDR2 SYDVKM. The CDR3 sequence is 14 residues long. Here the CDR3 DNA reads TGTGCCAGCTCCCCGATAGCGCCACCCTACGAGCAGTACTTC. Its protein product is CASSPIAPPYEQYF. The full variable domain, completed using reference TRBV28 and TRBJ2-7, is DVKVTQSSRYLVKRTGEKVFLECVQDMDHENMFWYRQDPGLGLRLIYFSYDVKMKEKGDIPEGYSVSREKKERFSLILESASTNQTSMYLCASSPIAPPYEQYFGPGTRLTVT.

This clone was detected only a few times. The rearrangement links TRBV6-1 to TRBJ2-1; TRBD1 matches 8 bases. Germline assignment: CDR1 MNHNS and CDR2 SASEGT. With V trimmed by 11 bases and J by 6 bases, 6 bases remained unmatched. This CDR3 is built from 12 residues. CDR3 sequence: CAGRTGLNEQFF. For the CDR3, the DNA is TGTGCCGGGAGGACAGGGCTCAATGAGCAGTTCTTC.

This rearrangement joins TRBV30 to TRBJ1-2; D unclear. V lost 2 bases, J lost 5 bases, and 9 bases lay in between. The CDR3 totals 12 residues. Germline values: CDR1 GTSNPN, CDR2 SVGIG (reference sequence). The CDR3 loop is CAWSTTGYGYTF. The CDR3 bases are TGTGCCTGGAGTACAACGGGTTATGGCTACACCTTC.

The chain carries TRBV30 and TRBJ2-6; D not certain. The CDR3 totals 15 residues. Germline V CDR1 and CDR2: GTSNPN, SVGIG (reference sequence). Trimming left V 2 bases short and J 1 base short, with 9 bases between. As DNA, the CDR3 is TGTGCCTGGAGTCTTCGAGGTTCTGGGGCCAACGTCCTGACTTTC. It codes for CAWSLRGSGANVLTF.

The rearrangement joins TRBV11-3 to TRBJ2-2, with a possible D match to TRBD1 (5 bases). Germline V lookup: CDR1 SGHNT, CDR2 YENEEA. V dropped 1 base and J dropped 4 bases, with 10 bases sitting between them. The CDR3 is made up of 15 amino acids. DNA of the CDR3: TGTGCCAGCAGCTTAGTCAGGGCAGGCACCGGGGAGCTGTTTTTT. Translation gives CASSLVRAGTGELFF. Based on the CDR3 plus reference TRBV11-3 and TRBJ2-2, the full variable domain is EAGVVQSPRYKIIEKKQPVAFWCNPISGHNTLYWYLQNLGQGPELLIRYENEEAVDDSQLPKDRFSAERLKGVDSTLKIQPAELGDSAVYLCASSLVRAGTGELFFGEGSRLTVL.

This chain connects TRBV19 to TRBJ1-5; D is perhaps TRBD1 (5 bases). Trimming left V 8 bases short and J 4 bases short, with 15 bases between. Looked up from germline, CDR1 is LNHDA and CDR2 is SQIVND (reference sequence). The CDR3 sequence is 14 residues long. The CDR3 nucleotides are TGTGCCAGTCGCTCGGACACCACTAATCAGCCCCAGCATTTT. This codes for CASRSDTTNQPQHF.

In its sample, this clone was seen a few times. The chain couples TRBV18 to TRBJ1-1, with TRBD1 as a possible D gene (5 bases). CDR1 and CDR2 from the germline V gene are KGHSH and LQKENI. The ends were cut back, 3 bases at V and 0 bases at J, with 11 bases in the middle. CDR3 length: 15 amino acids. CDR3 sequence reads: CASSPLSTVNTEAFF. The CDR3 DNA reads TGTGCCAGCTCACCCCTGTCGACAGTGAACACTGAAGCTTTCTTT.

This clone has only a few counts. This sequence joins TRBV5-4 and TRBJ1-5; TRBD1 agrees at 8 bases. Germline V lookup: CDR1 SGHNT, CDR2 YYREEE (reference sequence). The junction had 8 bases not matched to a gene; V was cut back by 4 bases and J by 5 bases. The CDR3 runs 15 residues. The CDR3 region is CASSLDRDVHQPQHF. As DNA, the CDR3 is TGTGCCAGCAGCCTGGACAGGGATGTCCATCAGCCCCAGCATTTT. The variable domain in full, completed from reference TRBV5-4 and TRBJ1-5, reads ETGVTQSPTHLIKTRGQQVTLRCSSQSGHNTVSWYQQALGQGPQFIFQYYREEENGRGNFPPRFSGLQFPNYSSELNVNALELDDSALYLCASSLDRDVHQPQHFGDGTRLSIL.

For the CDR3, the DNA is TGTGCCAGCAGCCCCTTAGTCGGGGGGAATGAGCAGTTCTTC. Amino acids: CASSPLVGGNEQFF. V is TRBV14 and J is TRBJ2-1; 7 bases fit TRBD2. J gave up 7 bases and V 4 bases, and 7 bases lay outside the gene matches. The germline gives CDR1 SGHDN, CDR2 FVKESK. This CDR3 has 14 amino acids.

The chain joins TRBV9 to TRBJ2-1; TRBD2 aligns across 10 bases. CDR1 is SGDLS and CDR2 is YYNGEE in the germline V gene. This CDR3 has 15 amino acids. The trim removed 4 bases at V and 5 bases at J, leaving 6 bases unmatched. Here the CDR3 reads CASSPRTSGHNEQFF. The CDR3 DNA sequence: TGTGCCAGCAGCCCTCGGACTAGCGGCCACAATGAGCAGTTCTTC.

This clone has more than one count but fewer than ten. The J gene is TRBJ1-1, the V gene TRBV5-1; tentatively, D is TRBD1 (6 bases). Per germline, CDR1 SGHRS and CDR2 YFSETQ. This CDR3 is 14 amino acids long. Trimming stripped 4 bases from V and 4 bases from J, with 14 bases between. In DNA form, the CDR3 reads TGCGCCAGCAGCAGAAACAGGGCGGTCACTGAAGCTTTCTTT. This sequence encodes CASSRNRAVTEAFF.

J is TRBJ2-5 and V is TRBV10-3; D gene unclear. Germline CDR1 ENHRY, CDR2 SYGVKD. This CDR3 has 11 residues. V lost 4 bases, J lost 7 bases, and 7 bases lay in between. CDR3 sequence reads: CAISGSGTQYF. The CDR3 nucleotides are TGTGCCATCAGTGGATCGGGGACCCAGTACTTC.

This chain connects TRBV19 to TRBJ2-3; TRBD2 agrees at 7 bases. The germline V gene encodes CDR1 LNHDA and CDR2 SQIVND (reference sequence). There are 14 residues in the CDR3. Losses at the gene ends were 3 bases for V and 1 base for J; bases not matched to a gene: 1. The CDR3 is CASSMGLRTDTQYF. CDR3 nucleotides: TGTGCCAGTAGTATGGGACTACGCACAGATACGCAGTATTTT. Supplemented by reference TRBV19 and TRBJ2-3, the full variable domain reads DGGITQSPKYLFRKEGQNVTLSCEQNLNHDAMYWYRQDPGQGLRLIYYSQIVNDFQKGDIAEGYSVSREKKESFPLTVTSAQKNPTAFYLCASSMGLRTDTQYFGPGTRLTVL.

V gene TRBV18 combines with J gene TRBJ1-2, with 7 bases aligning to TRBD1. The CDR3 is 16 amino acids. Losses at the gene ends were 3 bases for V and 2 bases for J; bases not matched to a gene: 9. CDR1 and CDR2 from the germline V gene are KGHSH and LQKENI. The CDR3 here is CASSPTGTVENYGYTF. In DNA, the CDR3 is TGTGCCAGCTCACCGACCGGGACAGTCGAAAACTATGGCTACACCTTC.

Regarding this clone: The sample has other DNA sequences that encode this CDR3 too. This chain uses TRBV7-9 with TRBJ2-7; D gene unclear. From germline, CDR1 is SEHNR and CDR2 FQNEAQ (reference sequence). V was cut by 3 bases and J by 3 bases, with 6 bases left in between. This CDR3 region has 12 residues. CDR3 nucleotides: TGTGCCAGCAGCTTGAGTATCTACGAGCAGTACTTC. It is translated as CASSLSIYEQYF.

J is TRBJ2-6 and V is TRBV28; TRBD2 might be the D (6 bases). This CDR3 is built from 20 residues. The ends were cut back, 8 bases at V and 0 bases at J, with 26 bases in the middle. Germline V gene lookup returns CDR1 MDHEN and CDR2 SYDVKM. The CDR3 nucleotides read TGTGCCAGCGGAAAAGTGGAGGGGAAGGTCAATCCCTCTGGGGCCAACGTCCTGACTTTC. Encoded protein: CASGKVEGKVNPSGANVLTF.

This clone was counted a few times. The chain uses TRBV18 and TRBJ2-2, with D unclear. CDR1 and CDR2 (germline): KGHSH, LQKENI. Trimming took 1 base from V and 1 from J, leaving 7 bases between them. The CDR3 totals 15 residues. The CDR3 reads CASSPRNWNTGELFF. The CDR3 DNA is TGTGCCAGCTCACCACGAAACTGGAACACCGGGGAGCTGTTTTTT.

The rearrangement uses TRBV7-9 and TRBJ2-7; D is unresolved. The CDR3 is 12 residues long. V was pared by 2 bases and J by 3 bases, with 5 bases between. Germline V lookup: CDR1 SEHNR, CDR2 FQNEAQ (reference sequence). The CDR3 DNA follows: TGTGCCAGCAGCTTACCAAACTACGAGCAGTACTTC. Translation gives CASSLPNYEQYF. Full variable domain (rest looked up from reference TRBV7-9 and TRBJ2-7): DTGVSQNPRHKITKRGQNVTFRCDPISEHNRLYWYRQTLGQGPEFLTYFQNEAQLEKSRLLSDRFSAERPKGSFSTLEIQRTEQGDSAMYLCASSLPNYEQYFGPGTRLTVT.

This clone is a singleton in its sample. This chain joins TRBV7-3 and TRBJ2-5; no clear D gene. Deletions cut 2 bases from V and 8 bases from J, with 15 bases between. CDR3 size: 14 residues. CDR1 is SGHTA, CDR2 FQGTGA, per germline. The CDR3 coding sequence is TGTGCCAGCAGCTTAGGCGGAAACAAGAGAACCCAGTACTTC. Translation gives CASSLGGNKRTQYF.

Points on this clone: The sample holds other DNA sequences that translate to the same CDR3. The chain has TRBV28 and TRBJ2-7; 10 bases fit TRBD1. This CDR3 region has 15 residues. The germline V gene has CDR1 MDHEN and CDR2 SYDVKM. V lost 3 bases to trimming and J lost 3 bases; unmatched junction nucleotides: 5. The CDR3 reads CASSLDRGSSYEQYF. The CDR3 nucleotides read TGTGCCAGCAGTTTGGACAGGGGGTCGAGCTACGAGCAGTACTTC.

This clone appeared a few times. The chain joins TRBV11-2 to TRBJ2-7, with TRBD1 identical over 10 bases. The CDR3 runs to 16 residues. J was trimmed by 3 bases and V by 1 base; bases with no gene match: 6. Germline values: CDR1 SGHAT, CDR2 FQNNGV. The CDR3 loop reads CASSLALRTGGYEQYF. DNA for the CDR3: TGTGCCAGCAGCTTAGCCCTAAGGACAGGGGGCTACGAGCAGTACTTC.

V usage is TRBV28 and J usage is TRBJ2-3; perhaps TRBD2 as D (5 bases). The CDR3 loop spans 14 amino acids. V lost 3 bases, J lost 4 bases, and 11 bases lay in between. Germline-derived CDR1 and CDR2 are MDHEN and SYDVKM. The CDR3 coding sequence is TGTGCCAGCAGTTTGGGAGTTGGCGCAGATACGCAGTATTTT. Protein sequence: CASSLGVGADTQYF. Based on the CDR3 plus reference TRBV28 and TRBJ2-3, the full variable domain is DVKVTQSSRYLVKRTGEKVFLECVQDMDHENMFWYRQDPGLGLRLIYFSYDVKMKEKGDIPEGYSVSREKKERFSLILESASTNQTSMYLCASSLGVGADTQYFGPGTRLTVL.

This clone was counted between two and nine times. The rearrangement links TRBV7-9 to TRBJ2-5, with D possibly TRBD1 on 5 matching bases. Germline loops: CDR1 SEHNR, CDR2 FQNEAQ (reference sequence). The ends were cut back, 5 bases at V and 3 bases at J, with 10 bases in the middle. The CDR3 covers 13 residues. The DNA for the CDR3 is TGTGCCAGCAGCCGCGACAGTAAAGAGACCCAGTACTTC. Protein sequence: CASSRDSKETQYF.

This clone was detected only a few times. The chain has TRBV14 and TRBJ2-1; the D is unclear. The CDR3 runs 13 residues. The germline gives CDR1 SGHDN, CDR2 FVKESK. V dropped 3 bases and J dropped 10 bases, with 13 bases sitting between them. CDR3 loop: CASSQAAVWEQFF. CDR3 DNA: TGTGCCAGCAGCCAGGCGGCGGTTTGGGAGCAGTTCTTC.

This clone was seen a few times. The chain is built from TRBV5-8 and TRBJ2-5, with 8 bases matching TRBD2. The CDR3 loop spans 13 amino acids. J gave up 5 bases and V 7 bases, and 7 bases lay outside the gene matches. Germline V gene lookup returns CDR1 SGHTS and CDR2 YDEGEE. CDR3 protein: CASGRGGGETQYF. CDR3 DNA sequence: TGTGCCAGCGGACGGGGGGGAGGCGAGACCCAGTACTTC.

The chain has TRBV5-1 and TRBJ1-2; 9 nucleotides match TRBD1. The V gene's germline CDR1 is SGHRS and CDR2 YFSETQ. This CDR3 is 15 amino acids long. The J segment lost 0 bases and the V segment lost 4 bases, leaving 4 bases of the junction unmatched. CDR3 DNA: TGCGCCAGCAGCCCGGGACAGGGCTCTAACTATGGCTACACCTTC. Its translation: CASSPGQGSNYGYTF. Drawing the rest from reference TRBV5-1 and TRBJ1-2, the complete variable domain is KAGVTQTPRYLIKTRGQQVTLSCSPISGHRSVSWYQQTPGQGLQFLFEYFSETQRNKGNFPGRFSGRQFSNSRSEMNVSTLELGDSALYLCASSPGQGSNYGYTFGSGTRLTVV.

This chain joins TRBV28 and TRBJ2-1; 11 bases agree with TRBD2. This CDR3 comprises 15 residues. The germline V gene encodes CDR1 MDHEN and CDR2 SYDVKM. The V segment lost 5 bases and the J segment 3 bases; nucleotides outside the gene matches: 3. Here the CDR3 reads CASSLTSGDYNEQFF. Here the CDR3 DNA reads TGTGCCAGCAGTCTGACTAGCGGGGACTACAATGAGCAGTTCTTC.